This T cell receptor (beta chain) originates from a study of cytomegalovirus exposure and HLA in healthy donors. Comments on this clone: The sample carries other DNA sequences with the same CDR3.

The germline V gene has CDR1 DFQATT and CDR2 SNEGSKA (reference sequence). This CDR3 contains 11 residues. 13 Jbeta primers and 60 Vbeta primers were used for the PCR. Repertoires were generated with immunoSEQ multiplex PCR, while TCRdb's copy carries only in-frame clones and drops some. Here the sample spans 200,000 to 250,000 clones, roughly 91% being singletons. This sequence originates from a woman aged 18-29 years in good health and CMV-seronegative. Sequenced sample: PBMCs. The chain joins TRBV20-1 to TRBJ2-5, with TRBD1 as a possible D gene (5 bases). As DNA, the CDR3 is TGCAGCGCGACCAGACAGGAGACCCAGTACTTC. It yields the protein CSATRQETQYF.